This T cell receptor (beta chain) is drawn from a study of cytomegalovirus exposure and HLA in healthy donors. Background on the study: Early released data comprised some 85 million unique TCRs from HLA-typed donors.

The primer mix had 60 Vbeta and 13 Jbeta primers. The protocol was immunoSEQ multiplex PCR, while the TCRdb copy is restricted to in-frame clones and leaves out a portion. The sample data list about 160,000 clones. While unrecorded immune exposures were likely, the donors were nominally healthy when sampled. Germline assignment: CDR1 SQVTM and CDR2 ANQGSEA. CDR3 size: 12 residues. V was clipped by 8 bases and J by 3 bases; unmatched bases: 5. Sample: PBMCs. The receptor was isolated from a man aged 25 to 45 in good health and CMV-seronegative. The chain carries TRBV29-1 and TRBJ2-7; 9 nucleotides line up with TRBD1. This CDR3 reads CSTSTGGYEQYF. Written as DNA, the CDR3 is TGCAGCACCTCGACAGGGGGCTACGAGCAGTACTTC.